Reported below is one TCR beta chain. Its antigen is unknown. Using immunoSEQ multiplex PCR, the repertoire was profiled, and TCRdb retains in-frame clones only, with some absent. The data contain 1.5 million to 2.5 million clones, about 95% of them seen just once; the ten biggest clones take up approximately 1%. The data derive from a study of shared clonotypes between healthy human individuals. Trimming took 0 bases from V and 11 from J, leaving 16 bases between them. This CDR3 region has 14 residues. Germline V lookup: CDR1 LNHNV, CDR2 YYDKDF (reference sequence). Cells designated naive CD8 were CD45RO-negative and were positively selected for CCR7, with terminally differentiated effector memory CD45RA+ cells excluded. Study-wide results and limits: A reduction in generation probabilities was seen for non-shared clonotypes relative to those shared by all four donors.

The sequencing input was naive CD8+ T cells sorted from blood. The chain has TRBV15 and TRBJ1-1; maybe TRBD1 (5 bases). The TCR comes from a man between 18 and 29 years old in good health. As DNA, the CDR3 is TGTGCCACCAGCAGAGATCGATGGGGCTCGGGGGCTTTCTTT. This codes for CATSRDRWGSGAFF. The variable domain in full, completed from reference TRBV15 and TRBJ1-1, reads DAMVIQNPRYQVTQFGKPVTLSCSQTLNHNVMYWYQQKSSQAPKLLFHYYDKDFNNEADTPDNFQSRRPNTSFCFLDIRSPGLGDTAMYLCATSRDRWGSGAFFGQGTRLTVV.